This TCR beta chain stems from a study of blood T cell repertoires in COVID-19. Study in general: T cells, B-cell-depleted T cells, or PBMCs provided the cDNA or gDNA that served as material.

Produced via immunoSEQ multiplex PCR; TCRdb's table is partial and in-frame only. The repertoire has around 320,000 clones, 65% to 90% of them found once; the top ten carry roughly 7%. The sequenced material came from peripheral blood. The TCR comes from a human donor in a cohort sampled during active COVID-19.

For the CDR3, the DNA is TGTGCCAGCAGCCGAGTGGGAGAACGGTATGGGAGGGCTTTCTTT. Amino acids: CASSRVGERYGRAFF. This chain connects TRBV3-1 (or the pseudogene TRBV3-2) to TRBJ1-1; D not resolved. The CDR3 has 15 amino acids. Germline V gives CDR1 LGHDT, CDR2 YNNKEL (reference sequence). The germline V and J ends were trimmed by 4 bases and 11 bases, with 23 bases remaining between them.